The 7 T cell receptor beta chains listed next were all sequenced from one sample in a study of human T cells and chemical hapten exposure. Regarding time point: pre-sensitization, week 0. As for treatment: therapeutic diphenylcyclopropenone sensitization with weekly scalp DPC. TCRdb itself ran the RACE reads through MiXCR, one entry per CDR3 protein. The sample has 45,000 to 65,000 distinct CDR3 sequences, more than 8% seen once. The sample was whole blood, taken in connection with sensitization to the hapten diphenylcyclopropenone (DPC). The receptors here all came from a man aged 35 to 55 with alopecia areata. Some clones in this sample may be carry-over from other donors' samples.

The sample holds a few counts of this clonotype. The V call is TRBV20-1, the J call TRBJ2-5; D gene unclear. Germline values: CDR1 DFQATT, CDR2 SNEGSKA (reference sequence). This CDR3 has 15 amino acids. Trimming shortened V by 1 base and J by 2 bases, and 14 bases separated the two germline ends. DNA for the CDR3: TGCAGTGCTAGAGTTCTCGGGCGGCTTCAAGAGACCCAGTACTTC. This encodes CSARVLGRLQETQYF.

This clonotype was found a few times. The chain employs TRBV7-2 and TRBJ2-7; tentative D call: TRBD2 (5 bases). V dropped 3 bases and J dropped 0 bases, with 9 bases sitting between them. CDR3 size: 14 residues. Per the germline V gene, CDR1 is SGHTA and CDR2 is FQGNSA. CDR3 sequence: CASSLAGLSYEQYF. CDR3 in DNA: TGTGCCAGCAGCTTGGCAGGACTCTCCTACGAGCAGTACTTC.

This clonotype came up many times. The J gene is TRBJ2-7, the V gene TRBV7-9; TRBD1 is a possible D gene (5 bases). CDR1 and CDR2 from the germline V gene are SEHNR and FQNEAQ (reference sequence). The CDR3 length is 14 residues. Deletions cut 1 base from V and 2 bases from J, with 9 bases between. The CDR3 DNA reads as TGTGCCAGCAGCTTAGGGGGCACGACCTACGAGCAGTACTTC. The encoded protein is CASSLGGTTYEQYF.

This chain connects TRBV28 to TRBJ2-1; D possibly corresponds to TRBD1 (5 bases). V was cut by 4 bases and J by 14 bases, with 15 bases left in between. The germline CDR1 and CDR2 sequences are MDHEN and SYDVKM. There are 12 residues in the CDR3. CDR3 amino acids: CASSSIRASEFF. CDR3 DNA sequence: TGTGCCAGCAGTTCCATCAGGGCTAGTGAGTTCTTC.

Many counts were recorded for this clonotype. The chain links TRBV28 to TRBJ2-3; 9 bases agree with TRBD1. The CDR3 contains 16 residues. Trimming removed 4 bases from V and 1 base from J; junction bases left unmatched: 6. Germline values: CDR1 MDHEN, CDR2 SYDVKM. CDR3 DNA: TGTGCCAGCAGTTCACCACAGGGGGCCGGCACAGATACGCAGTATTTT. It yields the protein CASSSPQGAGTDTQYF.

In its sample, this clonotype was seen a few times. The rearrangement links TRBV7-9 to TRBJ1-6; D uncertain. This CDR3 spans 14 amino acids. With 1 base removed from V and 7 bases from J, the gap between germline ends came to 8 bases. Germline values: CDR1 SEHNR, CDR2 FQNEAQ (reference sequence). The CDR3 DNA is TGTGCCAGCAGCTTAGGGCGGTTAAATTCACCCCTCCACTTT. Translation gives CASSLGRLNSPLHF. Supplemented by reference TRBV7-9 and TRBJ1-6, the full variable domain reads DTGVSQNPRHKITKRGQNVTFRCDPISEHNRLYWYRQTLGQGPEFLTYFQNEAQLEKSRLLSDRFSAERPKGSFSTLEIQRTEQGDSAMYLCASSLGRLNSPLHFGNGTRLTVT.

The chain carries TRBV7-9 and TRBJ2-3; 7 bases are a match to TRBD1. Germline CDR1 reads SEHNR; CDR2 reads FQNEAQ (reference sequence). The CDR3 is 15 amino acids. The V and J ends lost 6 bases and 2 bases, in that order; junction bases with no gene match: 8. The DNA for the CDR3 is TGTGCCAGCAGGCCCGGGACAGACATCACAGATACGCAGTATTTT. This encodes CASRPGTDITDTQYF.